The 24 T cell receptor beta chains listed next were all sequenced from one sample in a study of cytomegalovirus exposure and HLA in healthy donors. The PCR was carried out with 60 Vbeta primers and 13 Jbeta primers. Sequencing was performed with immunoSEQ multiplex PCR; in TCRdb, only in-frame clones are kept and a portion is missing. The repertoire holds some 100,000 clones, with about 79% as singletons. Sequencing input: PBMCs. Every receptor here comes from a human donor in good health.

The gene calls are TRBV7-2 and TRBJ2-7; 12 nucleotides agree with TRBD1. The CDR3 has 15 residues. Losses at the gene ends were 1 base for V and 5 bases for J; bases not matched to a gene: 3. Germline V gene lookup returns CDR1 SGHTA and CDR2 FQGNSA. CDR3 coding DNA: TGTGCCAGCAGCTTAGTTGGGACAGGGGGCCACGAGCAGTACTTC. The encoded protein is CASSLVGTGGHEQYF.

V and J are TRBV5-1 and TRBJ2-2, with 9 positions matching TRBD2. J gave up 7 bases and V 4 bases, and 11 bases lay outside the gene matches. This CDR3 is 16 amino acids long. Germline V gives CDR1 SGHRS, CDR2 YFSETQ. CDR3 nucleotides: TGCGCCAGCAGCCTATTACCGGGACTAGCTGGCGGGGAGCTGTTTTTT. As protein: CASSLLPGLAGGELFF.

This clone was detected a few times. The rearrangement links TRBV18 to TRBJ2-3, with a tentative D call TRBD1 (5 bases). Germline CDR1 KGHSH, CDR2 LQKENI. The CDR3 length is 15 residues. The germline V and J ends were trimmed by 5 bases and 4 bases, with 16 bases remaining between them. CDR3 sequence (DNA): TGTGCCAGCTCATCATCTAGGGGTTTCCCAGATACGCAGTATTTT. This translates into CASSSSRGFPDTQYF.

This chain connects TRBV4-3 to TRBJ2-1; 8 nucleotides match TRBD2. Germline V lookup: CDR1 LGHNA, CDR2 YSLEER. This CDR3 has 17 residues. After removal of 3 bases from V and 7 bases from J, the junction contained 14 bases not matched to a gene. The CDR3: CASSHPNGGAGVNEQFF. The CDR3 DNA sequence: TGCGCCAGCAGCCATCCTAACGGGGGGGCCGGTGTGAATGAGCAGTTCTTC.

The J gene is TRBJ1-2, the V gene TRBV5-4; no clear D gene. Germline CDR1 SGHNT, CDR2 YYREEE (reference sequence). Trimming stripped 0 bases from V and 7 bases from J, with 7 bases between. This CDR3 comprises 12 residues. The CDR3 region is CASSLAGFGYTF. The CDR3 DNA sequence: TGTGCCAGCAGCTTGGCGGGGTTTGGCTACACCTTC.

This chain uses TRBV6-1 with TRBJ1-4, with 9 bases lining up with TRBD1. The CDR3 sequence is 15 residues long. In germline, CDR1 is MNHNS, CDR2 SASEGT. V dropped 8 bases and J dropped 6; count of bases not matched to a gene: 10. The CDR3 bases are TGTGCCAGCCGGGACAGGGCCAGTAGGGATGAAAAACTGTTTTTT. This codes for CASRDRASRDEKLFF.

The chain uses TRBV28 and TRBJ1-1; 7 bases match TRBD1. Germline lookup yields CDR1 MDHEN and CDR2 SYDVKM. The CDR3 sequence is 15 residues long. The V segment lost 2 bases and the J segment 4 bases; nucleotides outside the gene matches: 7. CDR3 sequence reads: CASSLTGVGVTEAFF. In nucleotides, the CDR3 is TGTGCCAGCAGTTTAACAGGGGTCGGCGTCACTGAAGCTTTCTTT.

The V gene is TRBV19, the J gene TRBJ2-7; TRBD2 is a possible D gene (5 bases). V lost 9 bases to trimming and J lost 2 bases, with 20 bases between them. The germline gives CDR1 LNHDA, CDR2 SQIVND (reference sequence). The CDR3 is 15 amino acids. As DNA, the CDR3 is TGTGCCAGAAGGTGGACTCTTAACCAAACCTACGAGCAGTACTTC. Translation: CARRWTLNQTYEQYF. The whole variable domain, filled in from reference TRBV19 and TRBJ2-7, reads DGGITQSPKYLFRKEGQNVTLSCEQNLNHDAMYWYRQDPGQGLRLIYYSQIVNDFQKGDIAEGYSVSREKKESFPLTVTSAQKNPTAFYLCARRWTLNQTYEQYFGPGTRLTVT.

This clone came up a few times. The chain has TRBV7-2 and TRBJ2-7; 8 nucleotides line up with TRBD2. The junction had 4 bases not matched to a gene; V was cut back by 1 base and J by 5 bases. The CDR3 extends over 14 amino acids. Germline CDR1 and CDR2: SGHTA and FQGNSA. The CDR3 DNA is TGTGCCAGCAGCTTAGGCGGGGGGTACCACGAGCAGTACTTC. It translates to CASSLGGGYHEQYF.

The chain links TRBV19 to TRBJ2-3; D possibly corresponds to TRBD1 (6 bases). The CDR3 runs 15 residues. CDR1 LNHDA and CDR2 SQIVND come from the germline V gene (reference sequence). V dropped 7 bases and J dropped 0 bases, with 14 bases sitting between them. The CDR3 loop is CASIGRQGSTDTQYF. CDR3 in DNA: TGTGCCAGTATCGGGCGGCAGGGGAGCACAGATACGCAGTATTTT. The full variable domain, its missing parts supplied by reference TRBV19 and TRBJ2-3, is DGGITQSPKYLFRKEGQNVTLSCEQNLNHDAMYWYRQDPGQGLRLIYYSQIVNDFQKGDIAEGYSVSREKKESFPLTVTSAQKNPTAFYLCASIGRQGSTDTQYFGPGTRLTVL.

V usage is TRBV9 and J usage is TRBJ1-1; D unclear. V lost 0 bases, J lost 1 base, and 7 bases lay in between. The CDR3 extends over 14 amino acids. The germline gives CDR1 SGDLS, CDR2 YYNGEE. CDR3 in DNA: TGTGCCAGCAGCGTAGACAGAGCGAACACTGAAGCTTTCTTT. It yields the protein CASSVDRANTEAFF.

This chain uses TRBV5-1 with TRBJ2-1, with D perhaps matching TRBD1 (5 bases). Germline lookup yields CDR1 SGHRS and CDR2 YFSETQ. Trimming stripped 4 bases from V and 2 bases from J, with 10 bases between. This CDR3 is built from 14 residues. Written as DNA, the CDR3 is TGCGCCAGCAGCAGGGGTCCAACCTACAATGAGCAGTTCTTC. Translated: CASSRGPTYNEQFF.

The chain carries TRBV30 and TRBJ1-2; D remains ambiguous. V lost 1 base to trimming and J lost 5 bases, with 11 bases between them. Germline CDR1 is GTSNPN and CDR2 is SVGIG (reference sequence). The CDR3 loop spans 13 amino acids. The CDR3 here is CAWSGTAGYGYTF. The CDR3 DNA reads TGTGCCTGGAGTGGGACGGCGGGTTATGGCTACACCTTC. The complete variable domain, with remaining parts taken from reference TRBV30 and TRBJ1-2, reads SQTIHQWPATLVQPVGSPLSLECTVEGTSNPNLYWYRQAAGRGLQLLFYSVGIGQISSEVPQNLSASRPQDRQFILSSKKLLLSDSGFYLCAWSGTAGYGYTFGSGTRLTVV.

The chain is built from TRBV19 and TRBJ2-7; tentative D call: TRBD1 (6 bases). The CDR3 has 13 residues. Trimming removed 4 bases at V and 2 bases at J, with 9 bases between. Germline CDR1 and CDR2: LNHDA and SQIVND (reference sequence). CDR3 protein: CASSKQGPYEQYF. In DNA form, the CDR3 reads TGTGCCAGTAGTAAGCAGGGGCCCTACGAGCAGTACTTC.

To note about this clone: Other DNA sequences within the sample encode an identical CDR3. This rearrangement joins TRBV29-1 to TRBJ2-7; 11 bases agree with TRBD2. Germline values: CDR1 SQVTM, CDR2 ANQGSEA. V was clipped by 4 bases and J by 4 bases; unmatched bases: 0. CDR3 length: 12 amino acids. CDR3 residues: CSVGLAGYEQYF. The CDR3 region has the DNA TGCAGCGTTGGACTAGCGGGATACGAGCAGTACTTC.

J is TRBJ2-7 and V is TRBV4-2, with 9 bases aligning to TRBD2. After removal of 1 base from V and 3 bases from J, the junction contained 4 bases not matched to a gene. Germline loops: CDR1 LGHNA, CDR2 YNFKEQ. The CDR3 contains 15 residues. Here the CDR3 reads CASSQALAGYYEQYF. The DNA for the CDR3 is TGTGCCAGCAGCCAAGCCCTAGCGGGGTACTACGAGCAGTACTTC.

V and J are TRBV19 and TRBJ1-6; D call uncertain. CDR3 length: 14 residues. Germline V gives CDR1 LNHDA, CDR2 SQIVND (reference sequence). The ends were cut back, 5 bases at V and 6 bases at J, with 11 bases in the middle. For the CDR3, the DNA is TGTGCCAGTAGTCCGGGAGGTGGTAATTCACCCCTCCACTTT. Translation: CASSPGGGNSPLHF.

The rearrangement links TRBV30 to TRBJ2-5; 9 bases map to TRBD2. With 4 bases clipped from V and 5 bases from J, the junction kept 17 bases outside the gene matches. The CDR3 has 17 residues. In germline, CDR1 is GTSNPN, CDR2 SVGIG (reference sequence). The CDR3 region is CAWTTPRGGRVRETQYF. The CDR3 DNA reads TGTGCCTGGACCACCCCCAGGGGCGGGAGGGTTAGGGAGACCCAGTACTTC.

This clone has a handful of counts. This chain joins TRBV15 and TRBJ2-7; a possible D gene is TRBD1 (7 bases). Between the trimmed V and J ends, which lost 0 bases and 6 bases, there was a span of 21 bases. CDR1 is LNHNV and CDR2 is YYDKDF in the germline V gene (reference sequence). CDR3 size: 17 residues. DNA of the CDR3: TGTGCCACCAGCAGAGATTTAGGAGGGGGCGCCAGGAGCGAGCAGTACTTC. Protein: CATSRDLGGGARSEQYF.

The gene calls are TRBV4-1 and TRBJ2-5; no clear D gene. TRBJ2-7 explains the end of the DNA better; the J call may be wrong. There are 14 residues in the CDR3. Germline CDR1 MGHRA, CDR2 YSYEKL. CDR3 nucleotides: TGCGCCAGCAGCCAAGATAATGGGGCCTACGAGCAGTACTTC. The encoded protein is CASSQDNGAYEQYF.

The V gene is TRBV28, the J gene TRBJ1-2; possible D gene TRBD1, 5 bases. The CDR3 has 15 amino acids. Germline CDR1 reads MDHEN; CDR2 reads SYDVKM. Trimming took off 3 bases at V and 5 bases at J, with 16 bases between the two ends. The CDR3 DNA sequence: TGTGCCAGCAGTTTGGGCGACCCGGAGGGGTATGGCTACACCTTC. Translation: CASSLGDPEGYGYTF.

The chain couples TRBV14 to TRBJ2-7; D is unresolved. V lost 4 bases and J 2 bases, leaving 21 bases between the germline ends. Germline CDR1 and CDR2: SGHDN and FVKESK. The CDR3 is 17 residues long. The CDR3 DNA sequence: TGTGCCAGCAGCCTCCTTAATACCCCAGGCTTCCCCTACGAGCAGTACTTC. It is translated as CASSLLNTPGFPYEQYF.

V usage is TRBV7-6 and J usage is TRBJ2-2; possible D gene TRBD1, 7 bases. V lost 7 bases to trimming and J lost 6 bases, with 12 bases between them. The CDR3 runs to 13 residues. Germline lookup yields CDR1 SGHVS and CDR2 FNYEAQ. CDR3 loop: CASITGEAGELFF. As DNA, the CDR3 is TGTGCCAGCATAACAGGGGAGGCCGGGGAGCTGTTTTTT.

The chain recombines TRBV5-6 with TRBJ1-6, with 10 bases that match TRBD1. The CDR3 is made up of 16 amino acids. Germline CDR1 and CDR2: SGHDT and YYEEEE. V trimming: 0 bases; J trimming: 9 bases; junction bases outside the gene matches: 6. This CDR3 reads CASSLGGQGRTSPLHF. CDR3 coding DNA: TGTGCCAGCAGCTTGGGGGGACAGGGGAGGACTTCACCCCTCCACTTT. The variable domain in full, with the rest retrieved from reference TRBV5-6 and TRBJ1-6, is DAGVTQSPTHLIKTRGQQVTLRCSPKSGHDTVSWYQQALGQGPQFIFQYYEEEERQRGNFPDRFSGHQFPNYSSELNVNALLLGDSALYLCASSLGGQGRTSPLHFGNGTRLTVT.